This entry is about one T cell receptor (beta chain). Its antigen has not been determined. Per-base quality was not reported, and no clone a single base away is much larger than it. The data stem from a study of PD-L1 blockade in urothelial cancer (TCRdb year 2017). Study-level background: All patients started therapy at some point between 2014 and 2016 and received atezolizumab 1,200 mg intravenously every 3 weeks. About 90% of the roughly 29 patients were identified as males with urothelial cancer of bladder origin, and a prior smoking history was reported by 18 of 29 patients. An ECOG performance status of 0 or 1 was recorded for the patients, and 0 to 3 prior chemotherapy regimens had been received by the patients. Blood samples were analyzed at 3 weeks after treatment start (second dose) and at 6 weeks after treatment start. A median of about 140,000 T cells and some 84,000 unique TCRs was obtained from blood samples, and a median clonality of about 0.08 was observed. Somatic, immune and clinical correlates of response to PD-L1 blockade with atezolizumab in urothelial cancer were the focus of an exploratory multi-omic analysis. Pretreatment tumor samples, along with matched peripheral blood collected serially before and after atezolizumab treatment, underwent TCR sequencing. Durable clinical benefit was defined as a progression-free survival longer than 6 months, and TCR features were additionally tested against progression-free survival and overall survival. In the same patients, pretreatment tumors underwent whole exome sequencing and RNA sequencing in addition to TCR sequencing. Durable clinical benefit was achieved by nine patients and was not achieved by 20 patients. Around 30 patients had pretreatment blood TCR-seq, about 24 had at least one posttreatment blood collection, and about 24 had tumor TCR-seq. Overall study results and their limits: Improved progression-free and overall survival was associated with having pretreatment peripheral blood TCR clonality below the median. Patients with durable benefit showed greater expansion of tumor-associated TCR clones in peripheral blood 3 weeks after starting treatment (n ≈ 23, p = 0.022). Because of the small sample size (n ≈ 29) and the many exploratory analyses performed, the results are intended to be regarded as hypothesis-generating.

Synthetic TCR analog templates were spiked into each PCR so that absolute template abundance could be estimated from read counts. TCRbeta CDR3 regions were amplified from genomic DNA with bias-controlled V and J gene primers using the immunoSEQ assay. Rearranged TCRbeta segments were sequenced at approximately 20X coverage. The authors' pipeline ran thus. Sequencing errors were corrected by clustering and CDR3s were annotated against IMGT to assign V, D and J genes. Downstream analyses used only productive TCRbeta rearrangements, leaving out any out-of-frame or stop-codon sequences. To compute clonality, Shannon entropy was normalized by the log of the number of unique productive sequences and then subtracted from one. Fisher's exact test with Benjamini-Hochberg correction, at a threshold of adjusted p below 0.01, was used to find clones that differed between time points or between blood and tumor. This immuneACCESS table, as held by TCRdb, lists in-frame sequences with V and J called but not all clones. Of the missing ones, under half trace to an unresolved V gene in checked studies; the others have no known cause. V, J and clone size are taken as reported in that table, and D and trimming were inferred from the DNA itself. The sample table lists tens of thousands of clones, 85% of them with a count of one. In total, the top ten clones hold approximately 15% of the sample.

V was cut back by 1 base and J by 1 base, leaving a gap of 11 bases between them. CDR1 SGHRS and CDR2 YFSETQ are derived from the germline V gene. Including the terminal cysteine and phenylalanine, the CDR3 comprises 16 residues. Solely the CDR3 DNA is kept, with 48 bases framed from the first base. The time point label here, explained by the study, means: pretreatment peripheral blood. A cohort of 25 to 30 patients with locally advanced or metastatic urothelial carcinoma, treated at Memorial Sloan Kettering on a trial protocol, was included. Peripheral blood mononuclear cells were collected from each patient pretreatment and during treatment, giving between 1 and 8 total time points per patient. The Qiagen DNeasy Blood extraction kit was used to purify genomic DNA from total PBMCs and from tumor samples. Collected pretreatment and during treatment, PBMCs were isolated and stored as previously described.

The source of this sequence is a man aged 60 to 69 with urothelial cancer. The rearranged chain carries TRBV5-1 and TRBJ2-2; TRBD1 is a weak D gene call, 5 bases matching. The sequences come from PBMCs, collected around atezolizumab (anti-PD-L1) treatment. For the CDR3, the sequence is CASSLLGPRNTGELFF. The DNA sequence is as follows: TGCGCCAGCAGCTTGCTGGGGCCACGGAACACCGGGGAGCTGTTTTTT.